This T cell receptor (beta chain) was profiled in a study of T-cell reconstitution after alpha-beta-depleted transplantation in children. Broader study findings: Several hundred expanded graft clones reportedly were the source of alpha-beta T cells about two months after transplant. At one year after transplant, newly produced T cells mostly accounted for T-cell counts and diversity. At day 60, the high TCRbeta diversity found in some patients originated from recipient T cells and thymic progenitors that had survived.

Unique molecular identifiers were used to barcode this TCRbeta library. Using its own MiXCR run on the PCR reads, TCRdb lists one record per CDR3 protein. This sample carries about a million distinct CDR3 sequences, about 31% of them seen once, and the ten largest clones take approximately 30%. In germline, CDR1 is SQVTM, CDR2 ANQGSEA. This CDR3 region has 15 residues. The V gene lost 3 bases and the J gene lost 2 bases, with 15 bases spanning the gap. This clonotype has a handful of counts. Its specificity is unknown. The chain links TRBV29-1 to TRBJ2-3; a possible D gene is TRBD2 (6 bases). The sample consisted of PBMCs, mostly from graft donor cells, taken 360 days after TCRalphabeta/CD19-depleted stem cell transplant. This receptor was obtained from a boy less than two years old who had a stem cell transplant for SCID, so the T cells may come from the graft donor. DNA of the CDR3: TGCAGCGTTGATTTCTTCGGGGGATCCACAGATACGCAGTATTTT. Amino acids: CSVDFFGGSTDTQYF.